This is a list of T cell receptor beta chains from one sample in a study of spatial heterogeneity in lung cancer. TCRdb fed the 5' RACE reads into MiXCR, producing one record per CDR3 protein. The sample shows more than 30,000 distinct CDR3 sequences, less than 11% of them seen only once. The sequences come from PBMCs, collected at follow-up. These receptors originate from a female donor with early-stage non-small cell lung cancer. Both conserved end residues are part of each CDR3. The D gene is left open where the match is weak. Rows may omit the clone size; those that give it use once, few, many or a size class.

>-|TRBJ1-1|many|TRBV19
CASSPRKGRVNTEAFF
TGTGCCAGTAGTCCCCGTAAAGGGCGCGTAAACACTGAAGCTTTCTTT
>-|TRBJ1-1|medium-sized|TRBV7-8
CASSLVPGSGTEAFF
TGTGCCAGCAGCTTAGTGCCGGGATCGGGCACTGAAGCTTTCTTT
>TRBD2|TRBJ2-7|-|TRBV27
CASSLRSSGDYEQYF
TGTGCCAGCAGTTTAAGGTCTAGCGGGGACTACGAGCAGTACTTC
>-|TRBJ1-4|few|TRBV18
CASSQGKGEKLFF
TGTGCCAGCTCACAAGGGAAAGGGGAAAAACTGTTTTTT
>-|TRBJ2-7|many|TRBV4-3
CASSQSSYAYEQYF
TGCGCCAGCAGCCAAAGCTCATACGCCTACGAGCAGTACTTC
>-|TRBJ2-5|many|TRBV6-2/TRBV6-3
CASSPGGIETQYF
TGTGCCAGCAGTCCCGGAGGCATTGAGACCCAGTACTTC
>TRBD2|TRBJ2-5|few|TRBV7-3
CASSLVAGDQETQYF
TGTGCCAGCAGCTTAGTAGCGGGGGACCAAGAGACCCAGTACTTC
>TRBD1|TRBJ1-1|few|TRBV20-1
CSARGDRDRLPDAFF
TGCAGTGCTAGGGGTGACAGGGACCGGCTTCCAGACGCTTTCTTT
>TRBD1|TRBJ1-2|many|TRBV29-1
CSVEQGANYGYTF
TGCAGCGTTGAACAGGGGGCGAACTATGGCTACACCTTC
>-|TRBJ1-2|many|TRBV3-1
CASSQRGIEGGYTF
TGTGCCAGCAGCCAACGGGGGATAGAAGGGGGCTACACCTTC
>-|TRBJ1-2|few|TRBV29-1
CSVDGGDGYTF
TGCAGCGTTGACGGTGGGGATGGCTACACCTTC
>TRBD1|TRBJ1-5|-|TRBV29-1
CSVEEVGQGPHQPQHF
TGCAGCGTTGAAGAGGTGGGACAGGGGCCGCATCAGCCCCAGCATTTT
>TRBD1|TRBJ1-1|-|TRBV7-9
CASRPGMGQQNTEAFF
TGTGCCAGCAGGCCAGGTATGGGACAGCAGAACACTGAAGCTTTCTTT
>-|TRBJ1-2|many|TRBV6-5
CASSKGGSLLLNYGYTF
TGTGCCAGCAGCAAGGGAGGGTCCCTTCTACTTAACTATGGCTACACCTTC
>-|TRBJ1-2|many|TRBV9
CASSVRARSYGYTF
TGTGCCAGCAGCGTCAGGGCCCGCAGCTATGGCTACACCTTC
>TRBD1|TRBJ2-2|few|TRBV19
CASSERDRGTGELFF
TGTGCCAGTAGTGAACGGGACAGGGGGACCGGGGAGCTGTTTTTT
>-|TRBJ2-6|-|TRBV6-2/TRBV6-3
CASSYRGTFNVLTF
TGTGCCAGCAGTTACCGTGGGACATTCAACGTCCTGACTTTC
>-|TRBJ2-3|few|TRBV7-2
CASSLVNTDTQYF
TGTGCCAGCAGCTTGGTAAACACCGATACGCAGTATTTT
>-|TRBJ2-5|few|TRBV20-1
CSARPRSLKETQYF
TGCAGTGCTAGACCTCGCAGCCTAAAAGAGACCCAGTACTTC
>-|TRBJ2-2|many|TRBV7-2
CASSLSGVAGELFF
TGTGCCAGCAGCTTATCGGGGGTAGCCGGGGAGCTGTTTTTT
>TRBD1|TRBJ2-7|-|TRBV7-2
CASSFQGARYEQYF
TGTGCCAGCAGCTTTCAGGGGGCGCGGTACGAGCAGTACTTC
>TRBD2|TRBJ2-7|many|TRBV7-2
CASSLGLAGVLHYEQYF
TGTGCCAGCAGCTTGGGACTAGCGGGGGTACTGCACTACGAGCAGTACTTC
>-|TRBJ2-7|many|TRBV5-6
CASSLFLSAEQYF
TGTGCCAGCAGCTTGTTTCTCTCGGCCGAGCAGTACTTC
>TRBD2|TRBJ2-3|few|TRBV19
CASRAGGLAGGSGTQYF
TGTGCCAGTAGGGCGGGAGGACTAGCGGGGGGTTCCGGTACGCAGTATTTT
>-|TRBJ1-1|-|TRBV29-1
CSVVTYEAFF
TGCAGCGTGGTAACATATGAAGCTTTCTTT
>-|TRBJ2-3|few|TRBV6-6
CASTRQRTDTQYF
TGTGCCAGCACCCGTCAGAGGACAGATACGCAGTATTTT
>TRBD1|TRBJ1-1|few|TRBV20-1
CSARVQGVVTEAFF
TGCAGTGCTAGAGTCCAGGGGGTTGTGACTGAAGCTTTCTTT
>-|TRBJ1-5|many|TRBV28
CASSQQVWNQPQHF
TGTGCCAGCAGCCAACAGGTTTGGAATCAGCCCCAGCATTTT
>TRBD1|TRBJ2-5|many|TRBV5-1
CASNGDSQETQYF
TGCGCCAGCAACGGGGACAGCCAAGAGACCCAGTACTTC
>-|TRBJ1-6|many|TRBV6-6
CASSNTDNSPLHF
TGTGCCAGCAGCAACACGGATAATTCACCCCTCCACTTT
>-|TRBJ1-3|few|TRBV9
CASSGGLPLGNTIYF
TGTGCCAGCAGCGGGGGACTGCCGCTTGGAAACACCATATATTTT
>-|TRBJ1-1|many|TRBV5-1
CASSLDVRGPSSAFF
TGCGCCAGCAGCTTGGATGTGCGGGGTCCCTCATCGGCTTTCTTT
>-|TRBJ2-3|medium-sized|TRBV11-2
CASSIYDTQYF
TGTGCCAGCAGCATATATGATACGCAGTATTTT
>-|TRBJ2-3|-|TRBV9
CASSPRRGELGTDTQYF
TGTGCCAGCAGCCCCCGCAGGGGAGAGTTGGGCACAGATACGCAGTATTTT
>-|TRBJ2-5|many|TRBV20-1
CSATGAPAGETQYF
TGCAGTGCTACCGGGGCCCCTGCAGGAGAGACCCAGTACTTC
>TRBD2|TRBJ2-3|once|TRBV7-2
CASSLLTSGGFTDTQYF
TGTGCCAGCAGCTTATTGACTAGCGGGGGATTTACAGATACGCAGTATTTT
>TRBD1|TRBJ1-1|many|TRBV29-1
CSGRQGEKAEAFF
TGCAGCGGCCGACAGGGGGAGAAGGCTGAAGCTTTCTTT
>-|TRBJ2-6|-|TRBV28
CASMQSRSGANVLTF
TGTGCCAGCATGCAGAGTCGCTCTGGGGCCAACGTCCTGACTTTC
>-|TRBJ2-7|-|TRBV6-2/TRBV6-3
CASSYGQGGYEQYF
TGTGCCAGCAGTTACGGCCAGGGAGGCTACGAGCAGTACTTC
>TRBD1|TRBJ1-2|-|TRBV7-2
CASSLEGQGYGYTF
TGTGCCAGCAGCTTAGAGGGACAGGGGTATGGCTACACCTTC
>TRBD1|TRBJ2-3|-|TRBV5-8
CASCVGTGSTDTQYF
TGTGCCAGCTGCGTAGGGACAGGGTCCACAGATACGCAGTATTTT
>-|TRBJ2-3|many|TRBV2
CASSGLGTDTQYF
TGTGCCAGCAGTGGATTGGGCACAGATACGCAGTATTTT
>-|TRBJ2-7|many|TRBV5-1
CASSLRGAPYEQYF
TGCGCCAGCAGCTTAAGAGGGGCCCCCTACGAGCAGTACTTC
>-|TRBJ2-5|-|TRBV5-1
CASNTGPRETQYF
TGCGCCAGCAACACAGGGCCGCGGGAGACCCAGTACTTC
>-|TRBJ1-4|-|TRBV29-1
CSVEMGNEKLFF
TGCAGCGTTGAAATGGGAAATGAAAAACTGTTTTTT